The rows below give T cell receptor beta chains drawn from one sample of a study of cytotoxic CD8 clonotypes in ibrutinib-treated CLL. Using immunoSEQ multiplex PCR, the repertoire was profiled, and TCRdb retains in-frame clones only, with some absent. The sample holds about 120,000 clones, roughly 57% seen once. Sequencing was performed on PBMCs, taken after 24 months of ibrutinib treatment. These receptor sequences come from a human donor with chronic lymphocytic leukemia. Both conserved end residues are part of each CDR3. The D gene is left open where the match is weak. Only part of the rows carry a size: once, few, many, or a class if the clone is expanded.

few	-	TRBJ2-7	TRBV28	TGTGCCAGCAGTCCAGCGACACTGATGAAGTACTTC	CASSPATLMKYF
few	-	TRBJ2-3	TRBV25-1	TGTGCCAGCAATTGGGACATTGAAGATACGCAGTATTTT	CASNWDIEDTQYF
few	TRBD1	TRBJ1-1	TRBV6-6	TGTGCCAGCAGTCAAGACAGGGTGCGTGAAGCTTTCTTT	CASSQDRVREAFF
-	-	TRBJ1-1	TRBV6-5	TGTGCCAGCAGTTCCAGGAACACTGAAGCTTTCTTT	CASSSRNTEAFF
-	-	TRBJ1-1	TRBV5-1	TGCGCCAGCAGGGCATCGGTGAACACTGAAGCTTTCTTT	CASRASVNTEAFF
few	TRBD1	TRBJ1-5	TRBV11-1	TGTGCCAGCAGCTTAACAGGGGGTCAGCCCCAGCATTTT	CASSLTGGQPQHF
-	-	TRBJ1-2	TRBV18	TGTGCCAGCTCGCTGACAGATAACTATGGCTACACCTTC	CASSLTDNYGYTF
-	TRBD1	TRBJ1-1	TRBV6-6	TGTGCCAGCAGTTCACAGGGGCCCATGAACACTGAAGCTTTCTTT	CASSSQGPMNTEAFF
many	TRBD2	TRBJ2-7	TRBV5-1	TGCGCCAGCAGCCAGGAGCGGGGGCCGTTCGAGCAGTACTTC	CASSQERGPFEQYF
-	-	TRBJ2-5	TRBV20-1	TGCAGTAAAGAGAACCAAGAGACCCAGTACTTC	CSKENQETQYF
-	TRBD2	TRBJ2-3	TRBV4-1	TGCGCCAGCAGCCAAGTCCCGGCTAGCGGGGGGGCTGGAGATACGCAGTATTTT	CASSQVPASGGAGDTQYF
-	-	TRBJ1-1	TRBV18	TGTGCCAGCTCACCACCGGGGTTAACTGAAGCTTTCTTT	CASSPPGLTEAFF
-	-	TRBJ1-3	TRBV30	TGTGCCTGGGGGGGACTCTCCGGAAACACCATATATTTT	CAWGGLSGNTIYF
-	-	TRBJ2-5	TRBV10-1	TGCGCCAGCAGCCCCCTCATTGGGACCCAGTACTTC	CASSPLIGTQYF
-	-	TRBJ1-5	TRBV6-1	TGTGCCAGCAGTGAAGCCCCGGGAAGGGGCAATCAGCCCCAGCATTTT	CASSEAPGRGNQPQHF
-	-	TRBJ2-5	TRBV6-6	TGTGCCAGCAGTTACTCGACCATGGTGGAGACCCAGTACTTC	CASSYSTMVETQYF
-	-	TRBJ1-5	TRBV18	TGTGCCAGCTCACAAACGGGGGGTAATCAGCCCCAGCATTTT	CASSQTGGNQPQHF
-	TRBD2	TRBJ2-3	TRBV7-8	TGTGCCAGCAGCTTAGCGGCTAGCGGGGCAGATACGCAGTATTTT	CASSLAASGADTQYF
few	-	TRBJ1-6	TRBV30	TGTGCCTGGACCCCGGGGGAGTGGGGTAATTCACCCCTCCACTTT	CAWTPGEWGNSPLHF
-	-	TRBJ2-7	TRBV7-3	TGTGCCAGCAGCCAGGGAGGCGAGCAGTACTTC	CASSQGGEQYF
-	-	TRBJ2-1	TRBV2	TGTGCCAGCAGTGCGGACAACGGAGCTAGAGGTGAGCAGTTCTTC	CASSADNGARGEQFF
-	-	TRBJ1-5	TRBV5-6	TGTGCCAGCAGCATCAGGGCGGGGAGTCAGCCCCAGCATTTT	CASSIRAGSQPQHF
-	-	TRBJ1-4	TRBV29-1	TGCAGCGCCCTCACCTCAACTAATGAAAAACTGTTTTTT	CSALTSTNEKLFF
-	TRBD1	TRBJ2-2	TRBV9	TGTGCCAGCAGCGTACCGGGACAGGGGACCGGGGAGCTGTTTTTT	CASSVPGQGTGELFF
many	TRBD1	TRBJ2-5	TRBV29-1	TGCAGCGTTGGGGGACAGGGTGGAAAGACCCAGTACTTC	CSVGGQGGKTQYF
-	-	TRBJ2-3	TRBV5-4	TGTGCCAGCAGCTTGACGGGCACAGATACGCAGTATTTT	CASSLTGTDTQYF
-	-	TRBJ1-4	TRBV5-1	TGCGCCAGCAGCTTGGGGGTCACTAATGAAAAACTGTTTTTT	CASSLGVTNEKLFF
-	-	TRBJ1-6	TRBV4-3	TGCGCCAGCAGCCAAGATGGCCAGTGGCAGACTAATTCACCCCTCCACTTT	CASSQDGQWQTNSPLHF
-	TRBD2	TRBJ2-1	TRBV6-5	TGTGCCAGCAGGGACAAGACTAGCCCGGCCAATGAGCAGTTCTTC	CASRDKTSPANEQFF
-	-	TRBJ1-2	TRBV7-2	TGTGCCAGCAGCCTATACAGGGACGCAAGTGGCTACACCTTC	CASSLYRDASGYTF
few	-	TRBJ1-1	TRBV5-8	TGTGCCAGCAGGGCTACAGGGTCAGGCACTGAAGCTTTCTTT	CASRATGSGTEAFF
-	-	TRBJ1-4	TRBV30	TGTGCCTGGAGTGTACAGGGAATTGAAAAACTGTTTTTT	CAWSVQGIEKLFF
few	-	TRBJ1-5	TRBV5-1	TGCGCCAGCAGCGTTGGCGGCGGGAATCAGCCCCAGCATTTT	CASSVGGGNQPQHF
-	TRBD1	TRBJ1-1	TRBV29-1	TGCAGCGCCCGTACCGGGACAGCCACTGAAGCTTTCTTT	CSARTGTATEAFF
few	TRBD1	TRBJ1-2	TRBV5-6	TGTGCCAGCAGCTTGGACAGGGGGTTCGATGGCTACACCTTC	CASSLDRGFDGYTF
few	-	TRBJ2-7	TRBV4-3	TGCGCCAGCAGCCAATGGCTATGGGGGTCCTACGAGCAGTACTTC	CASSQWLWGSYEQYF
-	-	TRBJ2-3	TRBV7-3	TGTGCCAGCAGCCCATCTATTCAGCCAGATACGCAGTATTTT	CASSPSIQPDTQYF
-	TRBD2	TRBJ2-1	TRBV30	TGTGCCTGGAGCGCGGGACTAGCGGGGGGGCGCAATGAGCAGTTCTTC	CAWSAGLAGGRNEQFF
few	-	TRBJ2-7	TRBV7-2	TGTGCCAGCAGCTTAGTGGGGTCCGAGCAGTACTTC	CASSLVGSEQYF
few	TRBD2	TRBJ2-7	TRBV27	TGTGCCAGCAGTTTATCGACTAGCTTGGCCTACGAGCAGTACTTC	CASSLSTSLAYEQYF
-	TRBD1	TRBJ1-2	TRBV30	TGTGCCTGGAGTGTACTCCAGGGGGATCATGGCTACACCTTC	CAWSVLQGDHGYTF
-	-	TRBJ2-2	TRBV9	TGTGCCAGCAGCCTCACCCCTTTCGGACAACTTAACACCGGGGAGCTGTTTTTT	CASSLTPFGQLNTGELFF
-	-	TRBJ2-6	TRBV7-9	TGTGCCAGCAGCTCCTCCGTGGCATCAACTCCCTCTGGGGCCAACGTCCTGACTTTC	CASSSSVASTPSGANVLTF
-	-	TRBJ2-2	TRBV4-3	TGCGCCAGCAGCCAAGTCTCTGGAAGCGGGGAGCTGTTTTTT	CASSQVSGSGELFF
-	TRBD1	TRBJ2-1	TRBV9	TGTGCCAGCAGGGCCGAAGTCGCAGGGGGCGATGAGCAGTTCTTC	CASRAEVAGGDEQFF
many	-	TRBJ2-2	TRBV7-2	TGTGCCAGCAGCCTCCCGGGCAGGGGCGTCACCGGGGAGCTGTTTTTT	CASSLPGRGVTGELFF
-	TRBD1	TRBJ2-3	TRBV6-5	TGTGCCAGCAGTTCCTCAGGGGGCGCGAGGACAGATACGCAGTATTTT	CASSSSGGARTDTQYF
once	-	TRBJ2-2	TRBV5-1	TGCGCCAGTCAAGCAGGGACCCCCGGGGAGCTGTTTTTT	CASQAGTPGELFF
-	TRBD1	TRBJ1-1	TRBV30	TGTGCCTGGGACAGGGGGCAGAACACTGAAGCTTTCTTT	CAWDRGQNTEAFF
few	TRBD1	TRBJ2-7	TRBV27	TGTGCCAGCAGTTTCGGGACAGGGGACTACGAGCAGTACTTC	CASSFGTGDYEQYF
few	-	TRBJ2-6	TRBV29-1	TGCAGCGTTGTGGGGTTACGGGATCCTGGGGCCAACGTCCTGACTTTC	CSVVGLRDPGANVLTF
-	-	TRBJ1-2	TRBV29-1	TGCAGCGCCCAAGGGGACATCCTTAGGAATGGCTACACCTTC	CSAQGDILRNGYTF
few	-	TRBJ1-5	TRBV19	TGTGCCAGTAGTCCCGACGGGTATAGCAATCAGCCCCAGCATTTT	CASSPDGYSNQPQHF
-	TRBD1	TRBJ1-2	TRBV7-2	TGTGCCAGCAGCTTACCGGGACAGGGGTTCGGCGGCTACACCTTC	CASSLPGQGFGGYTF
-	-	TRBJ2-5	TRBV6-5	TGTGCCAGCAGTTACTCCTCCCAGGGGACGTCAGAGACCCAGTACTTC	CASSYSSQGTSETQYF
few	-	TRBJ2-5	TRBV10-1	TGCGCCAGCGGGGGTGCCGATGAGACCCAGTACTTC	CASGGADETQYF
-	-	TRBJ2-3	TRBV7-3	TGTGCCAGCAGCGGGCAGCCGTCAGATACGCAGTATTTT	CASSGQPSDTQYF
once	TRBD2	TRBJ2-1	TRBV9	TGTGCCAGCAGCCCTAGCGGGGGACATAACAATGAGCAGTTCTTC	CASSPSGGHNNEQFF
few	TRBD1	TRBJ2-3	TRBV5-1	TGCGCCAGCAGCGCAGGACAGGGTGTAGATACGCAGTATTTT	CASSAGQGVDTQYF
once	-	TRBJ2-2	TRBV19	TGTGCCAGTAGTATAGGGCAGGCGGACACCGGGGAGCTGTTTTTT	CASSIGQADTGELFF